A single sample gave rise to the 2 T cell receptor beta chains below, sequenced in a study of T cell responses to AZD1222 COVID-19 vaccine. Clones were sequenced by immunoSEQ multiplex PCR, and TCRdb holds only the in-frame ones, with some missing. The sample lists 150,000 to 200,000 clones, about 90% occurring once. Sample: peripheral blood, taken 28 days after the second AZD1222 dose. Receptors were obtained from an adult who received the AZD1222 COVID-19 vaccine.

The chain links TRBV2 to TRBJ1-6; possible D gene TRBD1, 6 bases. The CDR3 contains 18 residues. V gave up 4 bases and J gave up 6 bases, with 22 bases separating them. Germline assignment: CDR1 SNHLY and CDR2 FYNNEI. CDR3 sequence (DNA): TGTGCCAGCAGTGGGAGAATCCAAACAGGGATCGGTAATTCACCCCTCCACTTT. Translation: CASSGRIQTGIGNSPLHF.

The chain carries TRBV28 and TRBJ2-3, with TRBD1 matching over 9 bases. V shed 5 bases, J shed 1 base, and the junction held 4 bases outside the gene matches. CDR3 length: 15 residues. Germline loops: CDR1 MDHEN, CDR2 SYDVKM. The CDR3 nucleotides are TGTGCCAGCAGTACACAGGGGGCCGGCACAGATACGCAGTATTTT. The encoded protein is CASSTQGAGTDTQYF.